The 13 T cell receptor beta chains presented below share a single source sample, sequenced in a study of neoadjuvant anti-PD-1 for oral cavity cancer (dated by TCRdb to the early 2020s). This specimen's time point label, interpreted: after neoadjuvant nivolumab, at surgical resection. To prepare the library, the immunoSEQ multiplex PCR assay was applied. Drawn from immuneACCESS, this table holds only the in-frame rearrangements with V and J called that TCRdb kept. Clones are partly lost; checked studies trace under half to an unresolved V gene and leave the rest unexplained. This sample lists 63,000 or so clones; 85% to 90% were detected once. Jointly, the top ten make up around 2.7% of the sample. The sequencing here drew on PBMCs, taken after nivolumab (anti-PD-1) treatment. These receptors were taken from a person aged 35-80 years with oral cavity squamous cell carcinoma.

The chain uses TRBV19 and TRBJ2-2, with a possible D match to TRBD1 (5 bases). Trimming took 6 bases from V and 7 from J, leaving 9 bases between them. Germline V gene sequence: CDR1 LNHDA, CDR2 SQIVND (reference sequence). This CDR3 comprises 12 residues. CDR3 in DNA: TGTGCCAGTAGAGACGGACACGGGGAGCTGTTTTTT. It encodes CASRDGHGELFF.

The rearrangement links TRBV10-1 to TRBJ2-2; 10 positions agree with TRBD1. With V trimmed by 6 bases and J by 3 bases, 4 bases remained unmatched. The germline V gene has CDR1 WNHNN and CDR2 SYGVQD (reference sequence). The CDR3 length is 15 residues. CDR3 DNA: TGCGCCAGCAGACCCGGGACAGGGGACACCGGGGAGCTGTTTTTT. It specifies CASRPGTGDTGELFF.

The rearrangement links TRBV6-4 to TRBJ2-3, with 7 positions matching TRBD2. The trim removed 3 bases at V and 5 bases at J, leaving 5 bases unmatched. Germline V gives CDR1 MRHNA, CDR2 SNTAGT. CDR3 length: 14 amino acids. CDR3 in amino acids: CASSEASGRDTQYF. The CDR3 nucleotides are TGTGCCAGCAGTGAGGCTAGCGGAAGAGATACGCAGTATTTT.

The chain combines TRBV27 with TRBJ2-3; 7 nucleotides line up with TRBD2. Germline trimming cut 3 bases from V and 7 bases from J; bases unmatched to any gene: 7. This CDR3 spans 14 amino acids. Germline loops: CDR1 MNHEY, CDR2 SMNVEV (reference sequence). The CDR3 DNA follows: TGTGCCAGCAGTTTTATTACGGGAGGATATACGCAGTATTTT. Residues: CASSFITGGYTQYF.

The rearrangement joins TRBV27 to TRBJ1-2; TRBD1 matches 8 bases. J was trimmed by 8 bases and V by 0 bases; bases with no gene match: 5. Germline CDR1 MNHEY, CDR2 SMNVEV (reference sequence). The CDR3 is made up of 14 amino acids. CDR3: CASSLSTGVAGYTF. CDR3 nucleotide sequence: TGTGCCAGCAGTTTATCGACAGGGGTTGCCGGCTACACCTTC.

DNA of the CDR3: TGTGCCAGTAGTCCGGAGCTTAGTCTCAATGAGCAGTTCTTC. It codes for CASSPELSLNEQFF. The chain employs TRBV19 and TRBJ2-1; no firm D call. Germline V CDR1 and CDR2: LNHDA, SQIVND (reference sequence). Trimming pared 5 bases from V and 6 bases from J, leaving 14 bases between. CDR3 length: 14 amino acids.

The chain uses TRBV28 and TRBJ2-7; TRBD2 matches 12 bases. Germline loops: CDR1 MDHEN, CDR2 SYDVKM. With V trimmed by 6 bases and J by 5 bases, 11 bases remained unmatched. The CDR3 runs 16 residues. CDR3 bases: TGTGCCAGCAGAGACACGACTAGCGGGAGACCTCACGAGCAGTACTTC. Amino acids: CASRDTTSGRPHEQYF.

CDR3 sequence: CSAADRAQGAQHF. CDR3 DNA sequence: TGCAGCGCGGCGGACAGGGCCCAAGGGGCCCAGCATTTT. The V call is TRBV29-1, the J call TRBJ1-5; 8 nucleotides agree with TRBD1. Germline-derived CDR1 and CDR2 are SQVTM and ANQGSEA. V shed 7 bases and J 11 bases; nucleotides not matched to a gene: 13. The CDR3 runs 13 residues.

The V and J genes are TRBV5-4 and TRBJ2-1; TRBD2 agrees at 12 bases. V lost 5 bases to trimming and J lost 9 bases; unmatched junction nucleotides: 6. Per germline, CDR1 SGHNT and CDR2 YYREEE (reference sequence). The CDR3 contains 14 residues. CDR3 in amino acids: CASRYLAGGTEQFF. As DNA, the CDR3 is TGTGCCAGCAGGTATCTAGCGGGGGGGACTGAGCAGTTCTTC.

V usage is TRBV7-8 and J usage is TRBJ2-7; 8 bases are shared with TRBD1. Germline lookup yields CDR1 SGHVS and CDR2 FQNEAQ. Unmatched junction bases numbered 15, after V lost 5 bases and J lost 6 bases. The CDR3 consists of 16 residues. The CDR3 region is CASSPTSFGQGGEQYF. CDR3 DNA: TGTGCCAGCAGCCCTACATCCTTCGGACAGGGCGGCGAGCAGTACTTC. Full variable domain (missing parts from reference TRBV7-8 and TRBJ2-7): GAGVSQSPRYKVAKRGQDVALRCDPISGHVSLFWYQQALGQGPEFLTYFQNEAQLDKSGLPSDRFFAERPEGSVSTLKIQRTQQEDSAVYLCASSPTSFGQGGEQYFGPGTRLTVT.

The chain couples TRBV9 to TRBJ1-1, with a possible D match to TRBD1 (6 bases). The CDR3 length is 14 residues. V dropped 3 bases and J dropped 6 bases, with 15 bases sitting between them. Germline V CDR1 and CDR2: SGDLS, YYNGEE. CDR3 loop: CASSARQVSAEAFF. The CDR3 coding sequence is TGTGCCAGCAGCGCTCGACAGGTATCCGCTGAAGCTTTCTTT.

This clone is a singleton in its sample. V gene TRBV5-5 combines with J gene TRBJ1-1; D is ambiguous. Trimming cost V 2 bases and J 2 bases, with 13 bases left between them. The CDR3 is 15 residues long. Germline V gene data show CDR1 as SGHKS and CDR2 as YYEKEE (reference sequence). The CDR3 protein is CASSFSPTANTEAFF. For the CDR3, the DNA is TGTGCCAGCAGCTTCTCACCGACGGCAAACACTGAAGCTTTCTTT.

The gene calls are TRBV28 and TRBJ2-5, with 14 bases lining up with TRBD2. Germline-derived CDR1 and CDR2 are MDHEN and SYDVKM. V gave up 5 bases and J gave up 4 bases; unmatched junction bases: 6. This CDR3 spans 16 amino acids. The CDR3 here is CASSRAGTSGRETQYF. In DNA, the CDR3 is TGTGCCAGCAGTAGGGCCGGGACTAGCGGGAGAGAGACCCAGTACTTC.